One sample yielded the 19 T cell receptor beta chains listed below, sequenced in a study of cytotoxic CD8 clonotypes in ibrutinib-treated CLL. Data came from immunoSEQ multiplex PCR; TCRdb stores just in-frame clones and leaves some out. Among some 200,000 clones listed, roughly 77% were seen once. Here the sequenced sample was PBMCs, taken after 12 months of ibrutinib treatment. These receptor sequences come from a human donor with chronic lymphocytic leukemia.

The gene calls are TRBV30 and TRBJ2-7, with TRBD2 matching 12 bases. The germline CDR1 and CDR2 sequences are GTSNPN and SVGIG (reference sequence). The CDR3 has 13 residues. Trimming took 5 bases from V and 4 from J; bases not matched to a gene: 3. The DNA for the CDR3 is TGTGCCTGGGGGACTAGCGGGTTTTACGAGCAGTACTTC. Protein: CAWGTSGFYEQYF. Together with reference TRBV30 and TRBJ2-7, the CDR3 gives the full variable domain: SQTIHQWPATLVQPVGSPLSLECTVEGTSNPNLYWYRQAAGRGLQLLFYSVGIGQISSEVPQNLSASRPQDRQFILSSKKLLLSDSGFYLCAWGTSGFYEQYFGPGTRLTVT.

This clone has more than one count but fewer than ten. The V and J genes are TRBV5-1 and TRBJ1-6; 7 bases line up with TRBD1. Germline-derived CDR1 and CDR2 are SGHRS and YFSETQ. V was pared by 1 base and J by 13 bases, with 8 bases of the junction left unmatched. This CDR3 is built from 14 residues. CDR3 sequence: CASSLQQGLRPLHF. Here the CDR3 DNA reads TGCGCCAGCAGCTTGCAACAGGGGCTGCGGCCCCTCCACTTT.

The genes are TRBV9 and TRBJ1-5, with TRBD1 identical over 7 bases. J lost 2 bases, V lost 4 bases, and 6 bases had no gene match. Germline values: CDR1 SGDLS, CDR2 YYNGEE. The CDR3 length is 15 residues. Here the CDR3 DNA reads TGTGCCAGCAGCAGAGGGGACAGCCGCAATCAGCCCCAGCATTTT. The encoded protein is CASSRGDSRNQPQHF.

The J gene is TRBJ2-3, the V gene TRBV30; D tentatively fits TRBD1 or TRBD2 (6 bases each). Looked up from germline, CDR1 is GTSNPN and CDR2 is SVGIG (reference sequence). V was trimmed by 4 bases and J by 2 bases, leaving 16 bases between them. The CDR3 is 15 residues long. CDR3 amino acids: CAWNLIGGHTDTQYF. In DNA, the CDR3 is TGTGCCTGGAACTTGATAGGGGGGCACACAGATACGCAGTATTTT.

V and J are TRBV6-5 and TRBJ1-4, with 8 bases fitting TRBD1. The V gene end was trimmed by 6 bases and the J gene end by 4 bases; junction bases not matched to a gene: 4. CDR3 length: 14 amino acids. CDR1 is MNHEY, CDR2 SVGAGI, per germline. CDR3 amino acids: CASSVDRVNEKLFF. CDR3 DNA sequence: TGTGCCAGCAGCGTGGACAGGGTTAATGAAAAACTGTTTTTT.

This clone was observed once. The CDR3 DNA sequence: TGCGCCAGCAGCTTGGTGGTGGGAGACTACGAGCAGTACTTC. Its translation: CASSLVVGDYEQYF. The gene calls are TRBV5-1 and TRBJ2-7, with a weak D call TRBD2 (5 bases). The CDR3 runs to 14 residues. V lost 0 bases to trimming and J lost 3 bases, with 10 bases between them. Looked up from germline, CDR1 is SGHRS and CDR2 is YFSETQ.

This clone occurred a few times. The chain carries TRBV11-2 and TRBJ2-1; D not resolved. V shed 6 bases and J shed 6 bases, with 6 bases lying between them. The V gene's germline CDR1 is SGHAT and CDR2 FQNNGV. This CDR3 comprises 11 residues. The CDR3 region is CASSFTNEQFF. In nucleotides, the CDR3 is TGTGCCAGCAGTTTTACCAATGAGCAGTTCTTC. The complete variable domain, with remaining parts taken from reference TRBV11-2 and TRBJ2-1, reads EAGVAQSPRYKIIEKRQSVAFWCNPISGHATLYWYQQILGQGPKLLIQFQNNGVVDDSQLPKDRFSAERLKGVDSTLKIQPAKLEDSAVYLCASSFTNEQFFGPGTRLTVL.

The chain has TRBV11-2 and TRBJ2-3; tentative D call: TRBD2 (5 bases). The V gene's germline CDR1 is SGHAT and CDR2 FQNNGV. The CDR3 contains 15 residues. The V end was cut by 4 bases, the J end by 1 base, with 12 bases between. CDR3 loop: CASSSGLTRTDTQYF. The CDR3 DNA reads as TGTGCCAGCAGCTCCGGACTTACTCGCACAGATACGCAGTATTTT.

This clone has a single count. The genes are TRBV28 and TRBJ2-3, with D perhaps matching TRBD2 (6 bases). The CDR3 is 15 amino acids. Germline lookup yields CDR1 MDHEN and CDR2 SYDVKM. V lost 3 bases, J lost 5 bases, and 15 bases lay in between. The CDR3: CASSFPGTRRDTQYF. For the CDR3, the DNA is TGTGCCAGCAGTTTCCCCGGGACTCGAAGAGATACGCAGTATTTT. Supplemented by reference TRBV28 and TRBJ2-3, the full variable domain reads DVKVTQSSRYLVKRTGEKVFLECVQDMDHENMFWYRQDPGLGLRLIYFSYDVKMKEKGDIPEGYSVSREKKERFSLILESASTNQTSMYLCASSFPGTRRDTQYFGPGTRLTVL.

Written as DNA, the CDR3 is TGCGCCAGCAGCTTGGATGAGGGAAGGCAGTACTTC. Its protein product is CASSLDEGRQYF. The J gene is TRBJ2-7, the V gene TRBV5-1; tentatively, D is TRBD2 (5 bases). The CDR3 extends over 12 amino acids. V lost 0 bases and J 9 bases, leaving 10 bases between the germline ends. The germline CDR1 and CDR2 sequences are SGHRS and YFSETQ.

The J gene is TRBJ1-6, the V gene TRBV30; D gene ambiguous. Between the trimmed V and J ends, which lost 1 base and 0 bases, there was a span of 7 bases. This CDR3 has 15 amino acids. Germline V gene data show CDR1 as GTSNPN and CDR2 as SVGIG (reference sequence). The CDR3 DNA sequence: TGTGCCTGGAGTGCCCCTCCCTCCTATAATTCACCCCTCCACTTT. Protein: CAWSAPPSYNSPLHF.

The chain couples TRBV19 to TRBJ1-3, with no clear D. Trimming took 4 bases from V and 5 from J, leaving 24 bases between them. The CDR3 runs 18 residues. In germline, CDR1 is LNHDA, CDR2 SQIVND (reference sequence). The CDR3 DNA reads as TGTGCCAGTAGTACCCGCGCCCTTACAGACATGGGCAGAAACACCATATATTTT. Encoded protein: CASSTRALTDMGRNTIYF.

This chain joins TRBV9 and TRBJ1-2, with D tentatively TRBD1 (5 bases). Germline V lookup: CDR1 SGDLS, CDR2 YYNGEE. The CDR3 covers 15 residues. Trimming left V 4 bases short and J 0 bases short, with 13 bases between. The CDR3 region has the DNA TGTGCCAGCAGCCTGAGACAGTCAGCTAACTATGGCTACACCTTC. This codes for CASSLRQSANYGYTF.

The chain recombines TRBV30 with TRBJ1-2; D gene ambiguous. This CDR3 comprises 13 residues. Germline-derived CDR1 and CDR2 are GTSNPN and SVGIG (reference sequence). Trimming left V 3 bases short and J 8 bases short, with 16 bases between. In DNA, the CDR3 is TGTGCCTGGAGGGGCCAGGCCTTCGGGGGCTACACCTTC. It encodes CAWRGQAFGGYTF.

This clone showed up just a few times. V usage is TRBV5-1 and J usage is TRBJ1-3; 8 nucleotides line up with TRBD1. After removal of 4 bases from V and 3 bases from J, the junction contained 6 bases not matched to a gene. Germline loops: CDR1 SGHRS, CDR2 YFSETQ. This CDR3 has 15 amino acids. The CDR3 DNA sequence: TGCGCCAGCAGCCCAGGACAGGGCAGTGGAAACACCATATATTTT. Translation: CASSPGQGSGNTIYF. The full variable domain, its missing parts supplied by reference TRBV5-1 and TRBJ1-3, is KAGVTQTPRYLIKTRGQQVTLSCSPISGHRSVSWYQQTPGQGLQFLFEYFSETQRNKGNFPGRFSGRQFSNSRSEMNVSTLELGDSALYLCASSPGQGSGNTIYFGEGSWLTVV.

This chain uses TRBV5-1 with TRBJ1-4; 11 bases agree with TRBD1. The CDR3 spans 17 residues. Germline-derived CDR1 and CDR2 are SGHRS and YFSETQ. Trimming cost V 1 base and J 6 bases; bases outside gene matches: 8. CDR3 sequence reads: CASSLTGQGGLDEKLFF. CDR3 nucleotides: TGCGCCAGCAGCTTGACGGGACAGGGGGGCCTAGATGAAAAACTGTTTTTT.

The V and J genes are TRBV1 and TRBJ1-5. TRBV1 is a documented pseudogene. The CDR3 covers 14 residues. DNA for the CDR3: TGCACCAGCAGTCGTGCCTTGGGCAATCAGCCCCAGCATTTT. The encoded protein is CTSSRALGNQPQHF.

The chain joins TRBV28 to TRBJ2-7, with D possibly being TRBD2 (6 bases). This CDR3 has 15 amino acids. The V gene lost 2 bases and the J gene lost 6 bases, with 17 bases spanning the gap. Looked up from germline, CDR1 is MDHEN and CDR2 is SYDVKM. The CDR3 sequence: CASSLPGGASGEQYF. The CDR3 DNA is TGTGCCAGCAGTTTACCCGGGGGTGCCTCGGGCGAGCAGTACTTC.

V usage is TRBV25-1 and J usage is TRBJ2-1; TRBD1 matches 7 bases. The CDR3 is 15 amino acids. V lost 4 bases, J lost 4 bases, and 7 bases stayed unmatched. Germline assignment: CDR1 MGHDK and CDR2 SYGVNS. CDR3 protein: CASSGLGQLYNEQFF. The CDR3 nucleotides read TGTGCCAGCAGTGGATTGGGACAGCTTTACAATGAGCAGTTCTTC.